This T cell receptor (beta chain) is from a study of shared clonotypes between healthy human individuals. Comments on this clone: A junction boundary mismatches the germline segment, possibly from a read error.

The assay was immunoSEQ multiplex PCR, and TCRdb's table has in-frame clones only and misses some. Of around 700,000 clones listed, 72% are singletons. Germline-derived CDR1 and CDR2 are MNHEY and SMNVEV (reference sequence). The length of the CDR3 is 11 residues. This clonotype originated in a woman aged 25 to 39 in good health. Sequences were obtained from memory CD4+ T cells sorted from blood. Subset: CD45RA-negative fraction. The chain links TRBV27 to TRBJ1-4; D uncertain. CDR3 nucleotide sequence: TGTGCCAGCCGTTTCAGGTTGATCCTGTTTTTT. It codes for CASRFRLILFF.